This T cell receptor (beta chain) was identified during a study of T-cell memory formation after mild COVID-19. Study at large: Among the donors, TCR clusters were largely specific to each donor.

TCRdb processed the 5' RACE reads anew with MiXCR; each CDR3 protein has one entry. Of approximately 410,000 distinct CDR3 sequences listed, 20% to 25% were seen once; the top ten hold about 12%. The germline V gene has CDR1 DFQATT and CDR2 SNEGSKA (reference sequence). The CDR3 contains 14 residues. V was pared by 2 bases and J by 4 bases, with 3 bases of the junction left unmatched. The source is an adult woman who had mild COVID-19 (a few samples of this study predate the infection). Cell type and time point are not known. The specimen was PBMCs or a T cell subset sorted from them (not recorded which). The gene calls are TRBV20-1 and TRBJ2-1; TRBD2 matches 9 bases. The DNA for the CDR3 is TGCAGTGCTAGACCCAGCGGGGGGTACAATGAGCAGTTCTTC. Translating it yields CSARPSGGYNEQFF.